A selection of T cell receptor beta chains follows, all from one sample in a study of cytomegalovirus exposure and HLA in healthy donors. The method was immunoSEQ multiplex PCR; TCRdb's version includes in-frame clones alone and lacks a portion of them. The data show about 140,000 clones, 75% to 80% seen once. Specimen: PBMCs. The receptors originated from a woman between 50 and 59 years old in good health and CMV-seronegative. CDR3s include the opening cysteine and the closing phenylalanine or tryptophan. The order of the fields is D gene, clone size, J gene, V gene, CDR3 protein, CDR3 DNA. The D gene is left open where the match is weak. The size entry is marked missing in some rows and otherwise reads once, few, many or a size class.

>-|few|TRBJ2-7|TRBV10-3
CAISESSEQYF
TGTGCCATCAGTGAGTCTAGCGAGCAGTACTTC
>-|-|TRBJ1-3|TRBV5-1
CASSLGGTRSNTIYF
TGCGCCAGCAGCTTGGGAGGGACTCGCTCGAACACCATATATTTT
>-|-|TRBJ2-7|TRBV7-2
CASSSDINFLYEQYF
TGTGCCAGCAGCTCCGACATCAACTTTCTTTACGAGCAGTACTTC
>-|-|TRBJ2-6|TRBV28
CASTISGANVLTF
TGTGCCAGCACTATCTCTGGGGCCAACGTCCTGACTTTC
>-|-|TRBJ2-7|TRBV5-1
CASSQRDRVYEQYF
TGCGCCAGCAGTCAACGTGACAGAGTCTACGAGCAGTACTTC
>-|once|TRBJ2-2|TRBV5-1
CASSRSANTGELFF
TGCGCCAGCAGCCGCAGTGCGAACACCGGGGAGCTGTTTTTT
>TRBD1|-|TRBJ1-1|TRBV13
CASSFGQGARAEAFF
TGTGCCAGCAGTTTCGGACAGGGGGCGCGTGCTGAAGCTTTCTTT
>TRBD1|-|TRBJ1-1|TRBV7-8
CASSSPGTVVTEAFF
TGTGCCAGCAGCTCCCCCGGGACAGTGGTGACTGAAGCTTTCTTT
>TRBD1|-|TRBJ2-5|TRBV15
CATSSAGGQETQYF
TGTGCCACCAGCAGCGCAGGGGGCCAAGAGACCCAGTACTTC
>-|once|TRBJ1-4|TRBV29-1
CSFTGDNEKLFF
TGCAGCTTCACCGGGGATAATGAAAAACTGTTTTTT
>-|-|TRBJ1-2|TRBV7-8
CASSLTDYGYTF
TGTGCCAGCAGCTTAACAGACTATGGCTACACCTTC